Each of the 23 T cell receptor beta chains below was sequenced from the same sample in a study of long-term antiretroviral therapy in people with HIV. The assay, immunoSEQ v3.0, was run at survey level. The assay was immunoSEQ multiplex PCR, and TCRdb's table has in-frame clones only and misses some. The data show tens of thousands of clones, 70% to 90% seen once. Sequenced here: unsorted PBMCs, sampled 4.7 to 5 years after starting antiretroviral therapy. The receptors were sampled from a man in his forties with HIV.

The chain joins TRBV5-4 to TRBJ2-5; D is perhaps TRBD2 (6 bases). The germline V gene has CDR1 SGHNT and CDR2 YYREEE (reference sequence). V lost 4 bases and J lost 4, with 14 bases in between. CDR3 length: 14 amino acids. CDR3 bases: TGTGCCAGCAGCCCCGGGGGAGAGTTAGAGACCCAGTACTTC. Protein: CASSPGGELETQYF.

The chain uses TRBV10-3 and TRBJ2-1; 9 nucleotides line up with TRBD2. Germline V gene sequence: CDR1 ENHRY, CDR2 SYGVKD. The J segment lost 3 bases and the V segment lost 4 bases, leaving 10 bases of the junction unmatched. The CDR3 loop spans 17 amino acids. CDR3: CAISGGLGTSSYNEQFF. CDR3 DNA: TGTGCCATCAGTGGGGGCCTCGGGACTAGCAGCTACAATGAGCAGTTCTTC.

This chain's CDR3 is CSVEEGGGGGVGEQYF. CDR3 in DNA: TGCAGCGTTGAAGAGGGGGGGGGAGGAGGCGTCGGGGAGCAGTACTTC. The chain combines TRBV29-1 with TRBJ2-7, with TRBD2 identical over 7 bases. The CDR3 is made up of 16 amino acids. From germline, CDR1 is SQVTM and CDR2 ANQGSEA. The J segment lost 7 bases and the V segment lost 0 bases, leaving 15 bases of the junction unmatched.

This clone was seen only once. The chain is built from TRBV7-3 and TRBJ1-6, with D uncertain. The ends were cut back, 3 bases at V and 7 bases at J, with 19 bases in the middle. The CDR3 sequence is 17 residues long. Germline loops: CDR1 SGHTA, CDR2 FQGTGA. The CDR3 region is CASSFPAAGVYNSPLHF. In DNA form, the CDR3 reads TGTGCCAGCAGCTTTCCGGCTGCAGGAGTGTACAATTCACCCCTCCACTTT.

This rearrangement joins TRBV18 to TRBJ2-2; possibly TRBD2 for D (6 bases). The CDR3 is made up of 16 amino acids. Trimming shortened V by 3 bases and J by 4 bases, and 15 bases separated the two germline ends. CDR1 is KGHSH, CDR2 LQKENI, per germline. CDR3 sequence (DNA): TGTGCCAGCTCACCTTTTATAGCGGATAGCACCGGGGAGCTGTTTTTT. It encodes CASSPFIADSTGELFF. The whole variable domain, remainder taken from reference TRBV18 and TRBJ2-2, is NAGVMQNPRHLVRRRGQEARLRCSPMKGHSHVYWYRQLPEEGLKFMVYLQKENIIDESGMPKERFSAEFPKEGPSILRIQQVVRGDSAAYFCASSPFIADSTGELFFGEGSRLTVL.

The chain recombines TRBV7-3 with TRBJ2-7; D unresolved. Germline V gives CDR1 SGHTA, CDR2 FQGTGA. Trimming shortened V by 4 bases and J by 6 bases, and 13 bases separated the two germline ends. The CDR3 loop spans 13 amino acids. CDR3: CASSSGSYGEQYF. The CDR3, as DNA: TGTGCCAGCAGCTCGGGCAGCTACGGCGAGCAGTACTTC.

The chain couples TRBV7-9 to TRBJ1-1; D remains ambiguous. Trimming took off 5 bases at V and 2 bases at J, with 9 bases between the two ends. CDR1 is SEHNR and CDR2 is FQNEAQ in the germline V gene (reference sequence). This CDR3 spans 13 amino acids. Here the CDR3 DNA reads TGTGCCAGCAGCGACCCGGGAAACACTGAAGCTTTCTTT. This gives the protein CASSDPGNTEAFF.

This chain uses TRBV18 with TRBJ2-1; TRBD2 agrees at 8 bases. J gave up 9 bases and V 2 bases, and 6 bases lay outside the gene matches. The length of the CDR3 is 14 residues. Per germline, CDR1 KGHSH and CDR2 LQKENI. CDR3 protein: CASSPGTSFLEQFF. In nucleotides, the CDR3 is TGTGCCAGCTCACCAGGGACTAGTTTTCTTGAGCAGTTCTTC.

This sequence joins TRBV19 and TRBJ2-5, with D perhaps TRBD1 or TRBD2 (6 bases each). Trimming shortened V by 3 bases and J by 5 bases, and 13 bases separated the two germline ends. The CDR3 spans 14 residues. The V gene's germline CDR1 is LNHDA and CDR2 SQIVND (reference sequence). CDR3 coding DNA: TGTGCCAGTAGTATCTGGGGGGCAGGGGAGACCCAGTACTTC. Translation gives CASSIWGAGETQYF.

This CDR3 reads CASSVEGVGTGELFF. The CDR3 nucleotides read TGTGCCAGCAGTGTTGAGGGGGTCGGCACCGGGGAGCTGTTTTTT. The V and J genes are TRBV6-1 and TRBJ2-2, with D perhaps matching TRBD1 (6 bases). CDR1 and CDR2 from the germline V gene are MNHNS and SASEGT. Deletions cut 4 bases from V and 4 bases from J, with 13 bases between. The CDR3 covers 15 residues.

The V and J genes are TRBV15 and TRBJ2-1; D may match TRBD1 or TRBD2 (5 bases each). Germline loops: CDR1 LNHNV, CDR2 YYDKDF (reference sequence). V lost 5 bases and J 9 bases, leaving 17 bases between the germline ends. The CDR3 has 14 residues. CDR3 sequence (DNA): TGTGCCACCAGCTCTCCGACGGGACCGTTTGAGCAGTTCTTC. This codes for CATSSPTGPFEQFF.

In nucleotides, the CDR3 is TGTGCCAGCAGCTTAGATGTGGATCATGAGCAGTTCTTC. Its translation: CASSLDVDHEQFF. The V call is TRBV11-3, the J call TRBJ2-1; D unresolved. V was trimmed by 0 bases and J by 8 bases, leaving 8 bases between them. The CDR3 runs to 13 residues. Germline V gene sequence: CDR1 SGHNT, CDR2 YENEEA. The full variable domain, rest sourced from reference TRBV11-3 and TRBJ2-1, is EAGVVQSPRYKIIEKKQPVAFWCNPISGHNTLYWYLQNLGQGPELLIRYENEEAVDDSQLPKDRFSAERLKGVDSTLKIQPAELGDSAVYLCASSLDVDHEQFFGPGTRLTVL.

The J gene is TRBJ2-5, the V gene TRBV12-5; TRBD2 might be the D (5 bases). Trimming took 3 bases from V and 7 from J, leaving 12 bases between them. In germline, CDR1 is LGHNT, CDR2 FRNRAP. This CDR3 is 13 amino acids long. The CDR3 nucleotides are TGTGCTAGTGGTTTTGGGGAGATTGGGACCCAGTACTTC. Translation: CASGFGEIGTQYF. The variable domain in full, completed from reference TRBV12-5 and TRBJ2-5, reads DARVTQTPRHKVTEMGQEVTMRCQPILGHNTVFWYRQTMMQGLELLAYFRNRAPLDDSGMPKDRFSAEMPDATLATLKIQPSEPRDSAVYFCASGFGEIGTQYFGPGTRLLVL.

The V call is TRBV19, the J call TRBJ2-2, with D possibly matching TRBD1 (6 bases). The CDR3 sequence is 19 residues long. V lost 3 bases and J 7 bases, leaving 27 bases between the germline ends. The germline gives CDR1 LNHDA, CDR2 SQIVND (reference sequence). DNA for the CDR3: TGTGCCAGTAGTATGGCTCGGCAGGGGACGTTTCCGAGGAGCGGGGAGCTGTTTTTT. Translated: CASSMARQGTFPRSGELFF. Drawing the rest from reference TRBV19 and TRBJ2-2, the complete variable domain is DGGITQSPKYLFRKEGQNVTLSCEQNLNHDAMYWYRQDPGQGLRLIYYSQIVNDFQKGDIAEGYSVSREKKESFPLTVTSAQKNPTAFYLCASSMARQGTFPRSGELFFGEGSRLTVL.

The chain has TRBV18 and TRBJ1-1; 8 bases match TRBD1. Germline assignment: CDR1 KGHSH and CDR2 LQKENI. V trimming: 8 bases; J trimming: 1 base; junction bases outside the gene matches: 3. The CDR3 runs to 13 residues. CDR3 sequence (DNA): TGTGCCAGCGACAGGGGTCCGAACACTGAAGCTTTCTTT. It is translated as CASDRGPNTEAFF.

CDR3 region: CASSVAGEGTGELFF. CDR3 in DNA: TGTGCCAGCAGTGTAGCGGGAGAGGGAACCGGGGAGCTGTTTTTT. The rearrangement joins TRBV6-4 to TRBJ2-2; 9 bases line up with TRBD2. CDR3 size: 15 residues. V lost 4 bases to trimming and J lost 5 bases; unmatched junction nucleotides: 5. The V gene's germline CDR1 is MRHNA and CDR2 SNTAGT.

The chain uses TRBV5-1 and TRBJ2-3; weak D call: TRBD1 (6 bases). Trimming took 0 bases from V and 1 from J, leaving 9 bases between them. Germline CDR1 SGHRS, CDR2 YFSETQ. The CDR3 sequence is 15 residues long. The CDR3 sequence: CASSLGGRGTDTQYF. The CDR3 bases are TGCGCCAGCAGCTTGGGGGGGCGAGGCACAGATACGCAGTATTTT. Drawing the rest from reference TRBV5-1 and TRBJ2-3, the complete variable domain is KAGVTQTPRYLIKTRGQQVTLSCSPISGHRSVSWYQQTPGQGLQFLFEYFSETQRNKGNFPGRFSGRQFSNSRSEMNVSTLELGDSALYLCASSLGGRGTDTQYFGPGTRLTVL.

This clone occurred once. In nucleotides, the CDR3 is TGTGCCAGCAGCTTAGGGCCAGGGGCCAATGAGCAGTTCTTC. Translated, it gives CASSLGPGANEQFF. The V call is TRBV7-7, the J call TRBJ2-1; TRBD1 is a possible D gene (6 bases). Trimming pared 1 base from V and 6 bases from J, leaving 10 bases between. The CDR3 totals 14 residues. Germline V lookup: CDR1 SSHAT, CDR2 FNYEAQ (reference sequence).

This rearrangement joins TRBV27 to TRBJ1-1; unclear D gene. There are 13 residues in the CDR3. V was shortened by 4 bases and J by 7 bases, with 13 bases between the two germline ends. The germline CDR1 and CDR2 sequences are MNHEY and SMNVEV (reference sequence). CDR3 nucleotide sequence: TGTGCCAGCAGTTATGCCGCCCGGGTTGAAGCTTTCTTT. Translation gives CASSYAARVEAFF.

The chain has TRBV30 and TRBJ1-2; 7 nucleotides line up with TRBD1. Germline CDR1 reads GTSNPN; CDR2 reads SVGIG (reference sequence). The CDR3 is made up of 15 amino acids. V was pared by 0 bases and J by 8 bases, with 12 bases of the junction left unmatched. CDR3 DNA: TGTGCCTGGAGTGTCGGACAGGCCGGGGTTAAAGGCTACACCTTC. Translation gives CAWSVGQAGVKGYTF.

The chain recombines TRBV6-6 with TRBJ2-7, with 12 bases that match TRBD1. The germline V gene encodes CDR1 MNHNY and CDR2 SVGAGI (reference sequence). V gave up 0 bases and J gave up 6 bases; unmatched junction bases: 0. This CDR3 has 14 residues. The DNA of the CDR3 is TGTGCCAGCAGTTACTCGGGACAGGGGGCCGAGCAGTACTTC. Amino acids: CASSYSGQGAEQYF.

In its sample, this clone ranks as medium-sized. This chain uses TRBV5-1 with TRBJ2-7; D unresolved. The CDR3 runs 13 residues. Trimming removed 0 bases at V and 2 bases at J, with 6 bases between. The germline CDR1 and CDR2 sequences are SGHRS and YFSETQ. The CDR3, as DNA: TGCGCCAGCAGCTTGGACAACCCCTACGAGCAGTACTTC. Translating gives CASSLDNPYEQYF.

The table lists this clone with a count of one. V and J are TRBV2 and TRBJ1-5; D ambiguous. V lost 3 bases and J 2 bases, leaving 8 bases between the germline ends. The CDR3 has 14 amino acids. Germline values: CDR1 SNHLY, CDR2 FYNNEI. The CDR3 here is CASSDPRGNQPQHF. CDR3 nucleotide sequence: TGTGCCAGCAGTGACCCACGGGGCAATCAGCCCCAGCATTTT.